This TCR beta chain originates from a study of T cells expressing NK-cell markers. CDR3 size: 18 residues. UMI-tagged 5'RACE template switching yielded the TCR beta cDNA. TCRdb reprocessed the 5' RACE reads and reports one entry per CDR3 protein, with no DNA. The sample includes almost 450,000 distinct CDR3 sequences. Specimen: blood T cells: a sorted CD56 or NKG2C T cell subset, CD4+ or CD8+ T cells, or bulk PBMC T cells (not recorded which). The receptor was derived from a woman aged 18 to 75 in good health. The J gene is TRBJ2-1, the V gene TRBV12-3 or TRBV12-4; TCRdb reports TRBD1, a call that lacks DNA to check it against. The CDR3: CASSLHAWGAGGLDEQFF.